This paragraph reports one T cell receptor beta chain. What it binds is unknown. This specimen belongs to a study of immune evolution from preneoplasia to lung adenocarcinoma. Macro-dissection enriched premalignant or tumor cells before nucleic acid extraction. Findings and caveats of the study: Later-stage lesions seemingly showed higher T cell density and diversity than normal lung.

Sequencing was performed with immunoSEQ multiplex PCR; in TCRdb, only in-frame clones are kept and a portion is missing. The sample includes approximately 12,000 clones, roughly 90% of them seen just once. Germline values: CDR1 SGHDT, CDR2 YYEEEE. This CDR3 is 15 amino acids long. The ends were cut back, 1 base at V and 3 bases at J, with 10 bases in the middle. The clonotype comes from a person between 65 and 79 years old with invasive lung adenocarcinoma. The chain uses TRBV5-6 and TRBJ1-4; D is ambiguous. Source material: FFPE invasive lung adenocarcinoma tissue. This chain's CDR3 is CASSLRGIANEKLFF. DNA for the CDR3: TGTGCCAGCAGCTTGCGGGGTATAGCTAATGAAAAACTGTTTTTT. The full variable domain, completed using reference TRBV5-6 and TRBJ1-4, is DAGVTQSPTHLIKTRGQQVTLRCSPKSGHDTVSWYQQALGQGPQFIFQYYEEEERQRGNFPDRFSGHQFPNYSSELNVNALLLGDSALYLCASSLRGIANEKLFFGSGTQLSVL.